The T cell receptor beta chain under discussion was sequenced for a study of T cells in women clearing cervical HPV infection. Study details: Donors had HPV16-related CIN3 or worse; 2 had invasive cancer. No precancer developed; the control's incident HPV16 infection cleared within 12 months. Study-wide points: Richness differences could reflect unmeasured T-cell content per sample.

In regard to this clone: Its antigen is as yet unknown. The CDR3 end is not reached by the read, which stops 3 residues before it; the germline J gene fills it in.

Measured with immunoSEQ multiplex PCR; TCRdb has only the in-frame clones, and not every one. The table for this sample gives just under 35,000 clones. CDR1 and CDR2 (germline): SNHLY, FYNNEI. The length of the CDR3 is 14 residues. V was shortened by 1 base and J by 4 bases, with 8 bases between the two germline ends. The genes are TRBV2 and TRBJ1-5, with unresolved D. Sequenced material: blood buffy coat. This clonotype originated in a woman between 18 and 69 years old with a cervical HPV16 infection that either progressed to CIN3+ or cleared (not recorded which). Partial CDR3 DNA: TGTGCCAGCAGTGAAGGGTTAGTTAATCAGCCC. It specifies CASSEGLVNQP. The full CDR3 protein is CASSEGLVNQPQHF.